This TCR beta chain is drawn from a study of cytomegalovirus exposure and HLA in healthy donors. PCR was performed using 60 Vbeta and 13 Jbeta primers. The protocol was immunoSEQ multiplex PCR, while the TCRdb copy is restricted to in-frame clones and leaves out a portion. Its clone listing holds 140,000 to 150,000 clones. The CDR3 totals 16 residues. Trimming took 6 bases from V and 0 from J, leaving 15 bases between them. The germline V gene encodes CDR1 LNHDA and CDR2 SQIVND (reference sequence). The sequenced material came from PBMCs. The sequence was obtained from a male donor in good health and CMV-seronegative. This chain uses TRBV19 with TRBJ1-5, with D uncertain. In DNA form, the CDR3 reads TGTGCCAGTAGGATGGGAGTCCAGTATAGCAATCAGCCCCAGCATTTT. Translating gives CASRMGVQYSNQPQHF.